The sequence of this T cell receptor beta chain was determined in a study of blood T cell repertoires in COVID-19. Data came from immunoSEQ multiplex PCR; TCRdb stores just in-frame clones and leaves some out. The data hold roughly 79,000 clones, with 65% to 85% observed a single time. With 1 base removed from V and 3 bases from J, the gap between germline ends came to 16 bases. The CDR3 is 18 residues long. The germline CDR1 and CDR2 sequences are MGHDK and SYGVNS. The rearrangement links TRBV25-1 to TRBJ1-6, with no clear D. Specimen: peripheral blood. The origin of this receptor is a man over 45 with acute or convalescent COVID-19. The CDR3 sequence is CASSESSGGIYYNSPLHF. The CDR3 DNA sequence: TGTGCCAGCAGTGAATCTAGTGGAGGGATTTACTATAATTCACCCCTCCACTTT.